This T cell receptor (beta chain) comes out of a study of identical twins. The CDR3 runs to 14 residues. The ends were cut back, 6 bases at V and 4 bases at J, with 13 bases in the middle. CDR1 and CDR2 (germline): SQVTM, ANQGSEA. This clonotype has more than one count but fewer than ten. TCRdb reanalysed the 5' RACE reads using MiXCR and keeps one entry per CDR3 protein. The sample has around 230,000 distinct CDR3 sequences, less than 9.5% seen once. The TCR comes from a woman aged 18-35 years in good health. V and J are TRBV29-1 and TRBJ2-6; weak D call: TRBD2 (7 bases). The specimen was memory (CD45RO+) T cells sorted from blood. The CDR3 DNA reads TGCAGCGTCTTGGGGGGGGCCGGGGCCAACGTCCTGACTTTC. It codes for CSVLGGAGANVLTF.